This T cell receptor beta chain came from a study of blood T cell repertoires in COVID-19 (dated by TCRdb to about 2020). A note on the overall study: The collaborator samples originated in the United States, Italy and Spain and spanned the acute and convalescent phases of COVID-19. Nearly every sample came with metadata listing a de-identified subject ID, COVID-19 status, age in years and sex. The material from the prospective study consisted of cDNA or gDNA derived from T cells, B-cell-depleted T cells, or PBMCs. The repertoires were made available in a free public database intended to serve as a resource for research on the immune response to SARS-CoV-2. Deeply sampled blood TCRbeta repertoires from subjects exposed to, actively infected with, or recovered from COVID-19 were included in the dataset. Samples came from the ongoing ImmuneRACE study (first 160 participants) plus 1,254 subjects from 6 global collaborators. Where available, HLA class I and class II types were obtained from metadata supplied by the sample provider rather than from assay-based typing.

Overall study results and their limits: The quantity of clinical and demographic metadata differed by source and by participant and was supplied without curation.

The immunoSEQ Assay, a bias-controlled multiplex PCR, was used to amplify TCRbeta CDR3 regions from genomic DNA. The source study handled its data this way. Nucleated cell counts per sample were estimated from amplification of reference gene primers within the assay. Sequence reads were collapsed and filtered to measure the absolute abundance of every unique TCRbeta CDR3 rearrangement. For each sample, productive Simpson clonality was calculated as the square root of Simpson's diversity index over productive rearrangements. TCRdb took over this immuneACCESS table, retaining in-frame rearrangements with V and J assigned. Such tables are incomplete; in checked studies, under half of the missing clones stem from an unresolved V gene, and the remainder is unexplained. The V and J calls and clone size are taken from that table; D and trimming were inferred from the DNA. The sample has fewer than 450,000 clones on record, about 90% of them singletons. The top ten hold less than 0.75% of the sample.

Participants in the prospective study were enrolled through a virtual design, were aged roughly 18 to 95 years, and lived in under 25 United States geographic areas. In the prospective study, participants were assigned to cohorts based on the clinical history participants reported in a screening survey and a study questionnaire. Recovered participants in ImmuneRACE Cohort 3 were defined as having two consecutive negative NP/OP PCR tests, clearance from a healthcare professional, or resolution of symptoms. Each participant in the prospective study had whole blood, serum and a nasopharyngeal or oropharyngeal swab collected by mobile phlebotomists. Additional blood draws and questionnaires over a 2-month period could optionally be provided by prospective study participants. Before DNA extraction, prospective study blood samples were shipped either frozen or at room temperature. Worth noting for this clone: Its antigen is unknown. Per-nucleotide qualities are absent, and no much larger clonotype sits a single base away.

Taken from cysteine to phenylalanine, the CDR3 has 20 residues. Of all the DNA, just the CDR3 is kept, 60 bases in frame from base 1. Unmatched junction bases come to 11, with V trimmed by 2 bases and J by 0 bases. CDR1 MDHEN and CDR2 SYDVKM are derived from the germline V gene. The clonotype comes from a man aged 18-30 years who had recovered from COVID-19. The specimen was PBMCs or T cells enriched from blood (not recorded which). The chain is assembled from TRBV28 and TRBJ2-1; 12 central nucleotides agree with TRBD1. This receptor carries the CDR3 CASSLEAGTGGATSYNEQFF. The DNA sequence is given as TGTGCCAGCAGTTTAGAGGCAGGGACAGGGGGCGCGACCTCCTACAATGAGCAGTTCTTC. When the CDR3 is completed using the reference TRBV28 and TRBJ2-1 genes on either side, the full variable domain is DVKVTQSSRYLVKRTGEKVFLECVQDMDHENMFWYRQDPGLGLRLIYFSYDVKMKEKGDIPEGYSVSREKKERFSLILESASTNQTSMYLCASSLEAGTGGATSYNEQFFGPGTRLTVL.